What follows are 16 T cell receptor beta chains derived from one specimen sequenced in a study of T cell responses to AZD1222 COVID-19 vaccine. The data were produced by immunoSEQ multiplex PCR, yet TCRdb's version contains in-frame clones alone and is incomplete. This sample has around 100,000 clones, with about 88% found just once. The sequencing used peripheral blood, collected on day 0 of AZD1222 vaccination. These receptors all come from an adult in good health.

In DNA form, the CDR3 reads TGTGCCAGCAGCTTAGAAGGTCGATCTAACTATGGCTACACCTTC. As protein: CASSLEGRSNYGYTF. The chain combines TRBV11-2 with TRBJ1-2; D ambiguous. Trimming removed 0 bases from V and 0 bases from J, with 8 bases in between. Germline CDR1 SGHAT, CDR2 FQNNGV. This CDR3 region has 15 residues.

The CDR3 bases are TGTGCCAGCAGTTCAGGGACAGCGTACCAAGAGACCCAGTACTTC. Amino acid sequence: CASSSGTAYQETQYF. V and J are TRBV28 and TRBJ2-5, with 7 positions matching TRBD1. The length of the CDR3 is 15 residues. V lost 4 bases and J lost 0; bases outside the gene matches: 5. The germline CDR1 and CDR2 sequences are MDHEN and SYDVKM.

This chain joins TRBV5-1 and TRBJ1-3; 9 bases are shared with TRBD1. After removal of 4 bases from V and 10 bases from J, the junction contained 9 bases not matched to a gene. This CDR3 has 14 residues. Germline-derived CDR1 and CDR2 are SGHRS and YFSETQ. Here the CDR3 reads CASSMGQGGKTIYF. In nucleotides, the CDR3 is TGCGCCAGCAGCATGGGACAGGGCGGGAAGACCATATATTTT.

CDR3 region: CATSATGARAEAFF. For the CDR3, the DNA is TGTGCCACCAGTGCTACGGGGGCGAGGGCTGAAGCTTTCTTT. The chain is built from TRBV24-1 and TRBJ1-1; D is perhaps TRBD1 (6 bases). The germline V gene encodes CDR1 KGHDR and CDR2 SFDVKD. CDR3 length equals 14 residues. The V gene lost 5 bases and the J gene lost 6 bases, with 15 bases spanning the gap.

This clone has just one count. The rearrangement uses TRBV28 and TRBJ2-7; 9 bases align to TRBD2. The length of the CDR3 is 15 residues. Looked up from germline, CDR1 is MDHEN and CDR2 is SYDVKM. J lost 3 bases, V lost 5 bases, and 8 bases had no gene match. The CDR3 DNA reads TGTGCCAGCAGTACCCGACTAGCGGATCTCTACGAGCAGTACTTC. Amino acids: CASSTRLADLYEQYF.

This sequence joins TRBV6-5 and TRBJ2-1; 8 bases line up with TRBD2. J was trimmed by 8 bases and V by 4 bases; bases with no gene match: 7. The CDR3 is made up of 14 amino acids. Germline V CDR1 and CDR2: MNHEY, SVGAGI. In DNA form, the CDR3 reads TGTGCCAGCAGTTTGAGCGGGAGACAGGATGAGCAGTTCTTC. Its protein product is CASSLSGRQDEQFF.

The rearrangement uses TRBV27 and TRBJ2-1, with 7 positions matching TRBD2. This CDR3 is 14 amino acids long. Looked up from germline, CDR1 is MNHEY and CDR2 is SMNVEV (reference sequence). V shed 10 bases and J 7 bases; nucleotides not matched to a gene: 13. Written as DNA, the CDR3 is TGTGCCACCACGGGGGGTATTCCAGCGAATGAGCAGTTCTTC. This codes for CATTGGIPANEQFF.

The rearrangement uses TRBV19 and TRBJ1-5; TRBD1 matches 7 bases. Trimming cost V 4 bases and J 3 bases; bases outside gene matches: 15. The germline CDR1 and CDR2 sequences are LNHDA and SQIVND (reference sequence). This CDR3 has 18 amino acids. CDR3 amino acids: CASSKYGRGHRINQPQHF. DNA for the CDR3: TGTGCCAGTAGTAAGTATGGGAGGGGGCACAGGATCAATCAGCCCCAGCATTTT.

The gene calls are TRBV5-1 and TRBJ2-3; TRBD1 matches at 11 bases. After removal of 5 bases from V and 5 bases from J, the junction contained 16 bases not matched to a gene. Germline CDR1 and CDR2: SGHRS and YFSETQ. This CDR3 spans 18 amino acids. CDR3 bases: TGCGCCAGCAGTTTCTCCGAGGACAGGGGGCTGCGAATAGATACGCAGTATTTT. Protein sequence: CASSFSEDRGLRIDTQYF.

The CDR3 bases are TGCAGTGCTAGTCCCTTACCAGGGAGGAGAAGCACTGAAGCTTTCTTT. This translates into CSASPLPGRRSTEAFF. The V call is TRBV20-1, the J call TRBJ1-1, with D tentatively TRBD1 (5 bases). The CDR3 is 16 amino acids. Germline CDR1 and CDR2: DFQATT and SNEGSKA (reference sequence). V was trimmed by 3 bases and J by 4 bases, leaving 21 bases between them.

The chain couples TRBV29-1 to TRBJ1-2, with a tentative D call TRBD1 (6 bases). V dropped 2 bases and J dropped 8 bases, with 18 bases sitting between them. The CDR3 is 14 amino acids. Germline V CDR1 and CDR2: SQVTM, ANQGSEA. CDR3 coding DNA: TGCAGCGTTGAATATAACAGGGTCGGTGGAGGCTACACCTTC. Translation gives CSVEYNRVGGGYTF.

The chain recombines TRBV7-2 with TRBJ2-1; TRBD2 matches 13 bases. The CDR3 is made up of 14 amino acids. V was clipped by 4 bases and J by 12 bases; unmatched bases: 6. Germline V gene lookup returns CDR1 SGHTA and CDR2 FQGNSA. DNA for the CDR3: TGTGCCAGCAGCTCACTAGCGGGAGGGGAGAGGCAGTTCTTC. Protein product: CASSSLAGGERQFF. Looking up the rest from reference TRBV7-2 and TRBJ2-1 gives the full variable domain: GAGVSQSPSNKVTEKGKDVELRCDPISGHTALYWYRQSLGQGLEFLIYFQGNSAPDKSGLPSDRFSAERTGGSVSTLTIQRTQQEDSAVYLCASSSLAGGERQFFGPGTRLTVL.

The chain employs TRBV3-1 (or the pseudogene TRBV3-2) and TRBJ2-3; D not resolved. This CDR3 has 12 residues. Trimming cost V 0 bases and J 7 bases, with 5 bases left between them. The germline gives CDR1 LGHDT, CDR2 YNNKEL (reference sequence). The CDR3 nucleotides are TGTGCCAGCAGCCAAGAGCCGAATACGCAGTATTTT. It codes for CASSQEPNTQYF.

This chain connects TRBV3-1 (or the pseudogene TRBV3-2) to TRBJ1-1; D ambiguous. Germline V gene lookup returns CDR1 LGHDT and CDR2 YNNKEL (reference sequence). V lost 7 bases, J lost 0 bases, and 18 bases lay in between. The CDR3 runs to 16 residues. The CDR3 loop reads CASNLRSGSLNTEAFF. DNA for the CDR3: TGTGCCAGCAACCTAAGGTCAGGAAGTTTGAACACTGAAGCTTTCTTT.

This clone occurred a few times. The chain uses TRBV10-3 and TRBJ2-7, with D possibly being TRBD1 (6 bases). The V gene lost 7 bases and the J gene lost 1 base, with 11 bases spanning the gap. The germline V gene encodes CDR1 ENHRY and CDR2 SYGVKD. The CDR3 sequence is 13 residues long. The CDR3 DNA reads as TGTGCCATCACCCCGGACAGTTCCTACGAGCAGTACTTC. Protein product: CAITPDSSYEQYF.

This chain links TRBV19 with TRBJ1-6; 9 bases agree with TRBD1. CDR1 is LNHDA and CDR2 is SQIVND in the germline V gene (reference sequence). Unmatched junction bases numbered 8, after V lost 7 bases and J lost 10 bases. The length of the CDR3 is 14 residues. CDR3 in amino acids: CASNPTGGGSPLHF. For the CDR3, the DNA is TGTGCCAGTAACCCGACAGGGGGTGGATCACCCCTCCACTTT.